One sample yielded the 20 T cell receptor beta chains listed below, sequenced in a study of shared clonotypes between healthy human individuals. Using immunoSEQ multiplex PCR, the repertoire was profiled, and TCRdb retains in-frame clones only, with some absent. The sample contains about 1 million clones, roughly 80% of which appear only once. The sequencing sample was made of memory CD4+ T cells sorted from blood. The subset here: CD45RA-negative fraction. These receptor sequences come from a man in his late teens or twenties in good health.

The chain combines TRBV2 with TRBJ2-2; TRBD1 might be the D (5 bases). Germline values: CDR1 SNHLY, CDR2 FYNNEI. V shed 8 bases and J shed 3 bases, with 10 bases lying between them. There are 13 residues in the CDR3. Here the CDR3 DNA reads TGTGCCAGCGTCTCACAGGACACCGGGGAGCTGTTTTTT. This codes for CASVSQDTGELFF.

About this clone itself: A much larger clonotype is one base distant, so this may be a read error. Other DNA sequences of this sample code for an identical CDR3. The rearrangement links TRBV7-9 to TRBJ1-5; no reliable D call. With 1 base removed from V and 7 bases from J, the gap between germline ends came to 8 bases. Germline CDR1 is SEHNR and CDR2 is FQNEAQ (reference sequence). The CDR3 sequence is 13 residues long. The CDR3 protein is CASSLDEGQPQHF. The CDR3 region has the DNA TGTGCCAGCAGCTTAGATGAAGGGCAGCCCCAGCATTTT.

J is TRBJ1-6 and V is TRBV5-1, with D possibly matching TRBD1 (5 bases). This CDR3 contains 15 residues. Trimming removed 0 bases at V and 9 bases at J, with 13 bases between. CDR1 is SGHRS and CDR2 is YFSETQ in the germline V gene. The CDR3 protein is CASSLAWQGASPLHF. CDR3 DNA: TGCGCCAGCAGCTTGGCCTGGCAGGGCGCTTCACCCCTCCACTTT.

V gene TRBV6-1 combines with J gene TRBJ2-5; no clear D gene. The CDR3 spans 12 residues. Trimming cost V 6 bases and J 4 bases, with 9 bases left between them. Germline V gene data show CDR1 as MNHNS and CDR2 as SASEGT. CDR3 residues: CASRLTLETQYF. CDR3 nucleotide sequence: TGTGCCAGCAGACTCACCCTAGAGACCCAGTACTTC.

This clone was counted a few times. V gene TRBV5-1 combines with J gene TRBJ1-1; 12 bases are shared with TRBD1. The V and J ends lost 3 bases and 2 bases, in that order; junction bases with no gene match: 2. The V gene's germline CDR1 is SGHRS and CDR2 YFSETQ. The CDR3 runs to 15 residues. The DNA for the CDR3 is TGCGCCAGCAGCTCAGGGACAGGGGGCAACACTGAAGCTTTCTTT. This sequence encodes CASSSGTGGNTEAFF.

The rearrangement uses TRBV10-1 and TRBJ2-5; tentatively, D is TRBD1 (6 bases). CDR1 is WNHNN, CDR2 SYGVQD, per germline (reference sequence). The CDR3 length is 16 residues. With 4 bases removed from V and 4 bases from J, the gap between germline ends came to 19 bases. Here the CDR3 reads CASSARAGVGRETQYF. In DNA form, the CDR3 reads TGCGCCAGCAGTGCCCGGGCAGGGGTAGGGCGAGAGACCCAGTACTTC.

V gene TRBV7-9 combines with J gene TRBJ1-2; D remains unclear. Looked up from germline, CDR1 is SEHNR and CDR2 is FQNEAQ (reference sequence). CDR3 size: 12 residues. The V end was cut by 3 bases, the J end by 6 bases, with 8 bases between. CDR3: CASSFSYHGYTF. The DNA of the CDR3 is TGTGCCAGCAGCTTTAGTTATCATGGCTACACCTTC. Full variable domain (remainder filled in from reference TRBV7-9 and TRBJ1-2): DTGVSQNPRHKITKRGQNVTFRCDPISEHNRLYWYRQTLGQGPEFLTYFQNEAQLEKSRLLSDRFSAERPKGSFSTLEIQRTEQGDSAMYLCASSFSYHGYTFGSGTRLTVV.

This clone occurred a few times. The sample carries other DNA sequences with the same CDR3. This chain links TRBV6-5 with TRBJ2-2; possibly TRBD1 for D (5 bases). CDR1 is MNHEY and CDR2 is SVGAGI in the germline V gene. The V end lost 6 bases, the J end lost 3 bases, and 14 bases lay between the germline ends. The CDR3 has 15 amino acids. Here the CDR3 DNA reads TGTGCCAGCAGCAGCCAAGGGGCCGACACCGGGGAGCTGTTTTTT. Residues: CASSSQGADTGELFF.

The V and J genes are TRBV6-6 and TRBJ2-3; D is perhaps TRBD1 (5 bases). This CDR3 is built from 14 residues. Deletions cut 5 bases from V and 2 bases from J, with 11 bases between. Germline V lookup: CDR1 MNHNY, CDR2 SVGAGI (reference sequence). The chain's CDR3 is CASSLGPPTDTQYF. In DNA form, the CDR3 reads TGTGCCAGCAGTCTGGGGCCGCCCACAGATACGCAGTATTTT.

This clone was recorded once. The chain recombines TRBV30 with TRBJ1-3; 7 nucleotides line up with TRBD1. Trimming at V came to 3 bases and at J to 4 bases, leaving 6 bases not matched to a gene. The CDR3 covers 14 residues. Germline loops: CDR1 GTSNPN, CDR2 SVGIG (reference sequence). The CDR3 sequence is CAWSDRVGGNTIYF. DNA of the CDR3: TGTGCCTGGAGCGACAGGGTTGGAGGAAACACCATATATTTT. Complete variable domain (other parts from reference TRBV30 and TRBJ1-3): SQTIHQWPATLVQPVGSPLSLECTVEGTSNPNLYWYRQAAGRGLQLLFYSVGIGQISSEVPQNLSASRPQDRQFILSSKKLLLSDSGFYLCAWSDRVGGNTIYFGEGSWLTVV.

The genes are TRBV10-3 and TRBJ2-7; the D gene is possibly TRBD2 (6 bases). Germline V lookup: CDR1 ENHRY, CDR2 SYGVKD. The CDR3 length is 12 residues. The V and J ends lost 4 bases and 4 bases respectively, with 8 bases between them. CDR3 region: CAISAGDYEQYF. Here the CDR3 DNA reads TGTGCCATCAGTGCGGGGGATTACGAGCAGTACTTC.

V and J are TRBV2 and TRBJ2-3; D is possibly TRBD1 (6 bases). Germline lookup yields CDR1 SNHLY and CDR2 FYNNEI. The V gene lost 2 bases and the J gene lost 6 bases, with 12 bases spanning the gap. There are 14 residues in the CDR3. The DNA for the CDR3 is TGTGCCAGCAGTGAACAAGGGGGATCGGATACGCAGTATTTT. Its translation is CASSEQGGSDTQYF.

The gene calls are TRBV6-1 and TRBJ1-2; D is ambiguous. From germline, CDR1 is MNHNS and CDR2 SASEGT. V was pared by 3 bases and J by 0 bases, with 5 bases between. The CDR3 extends over 13 amino acids. This chain's CDR3 is CASSDTPNYGYTF. In DNA form, the CDR3 reads TGTGCCAGCAGTGACACTCCTAACTATGGCTACACCTTC.

This clone was recorded a few times. This chain links TRBV5-1 with TRBJ2-1; 11 nucleotides line up with TRBD1. J gave up 8 bases and V 3 bases, and 1 base lay outside the gene matches. CDR1 SGHRS and CDR2 YFSETQ come from the germline V gene. This CDR3 has 13 residues. CDR3 region: CASSWTGGHEQFF. CDR3 coding DNA: TGCGCCAGCAGCTGGACAGGGGGCCATGAGCAGTTCTTC.

V and J are TRBV19 and TRBJ1-6; possible D gene TRBD1, 5 bases. This CDR3 has 13 amino acids. Germline V gives CDR1 LNHDA, CDR2 SQIVND (reference sequence). The ends were cut back, 6 bases at V and 13 bases at J, with 16 bases in the middle. DNA of the CDR3: TGTGCCAGTAGGGACATGGCCGGGGGGCCCCTCCACTTT. As protein: CASRDMAGGPLHF. The full variable domain, in which reference TRBV19 and TRBJ1-6 provide the parts outside the CDR3, is DGGITQSPKYLFRKEGQNVTLSCEQNLNHDAMYWYRQDPGQGLRLIYYSQIVNDFQKGDIAEGYSVSREKKESFPLTVTSAQKNPTAFYLCASRDMAGGPLHFGNGTRLTVT.

The chain recombines TRBV30 with TRBJ2-5, with TRBD1 as a possible D gene (6 bases). The germline V gene has CDR1 GTSNPN and CDR2 SVGIG (reference sequence). The V end lost 0 bases, the J end lost 7 bases, and 12 bases lay between the germline ends. The CDR3 length is 13 residues. The CDR3 sequence is CAWSVSGGGTQYF. The CDR3 DNA is TGTGCCTGGAGTGTTTCTGGGGGCGGGACCCAGTACTTC.

This clone was counted between two and nine times. The CDR3 spells CASSKGTGDAGELFF. The CDR3 DNA reads as TGTGCCAGCAGCAAAGGGACAGGGGACGCCGGGGAGCTGTTTTTT. This sequence joins TRBV11-2 and TRBJ2-2; 10 bases are a match to TRBD1. The germline V gene has CDR1 SGHAT and CDR2 FQNNGV. Trimming cost V 5 bases and J 6 bases; bases outside gene matches: 6. CDR3 size: 15 residues.

This clone was observed once. The chain recombines TRBV9 with TRBJ1-2; weak D call: TRBD1 (5 bases). Trimming removed 0 bases at V and 7 bases at J, with 13 bases between. Germline V gene data show CDR1 as SGDLS and CDR2 as YYNGEE. The CDR3 extends over 14 amino acids. The CDR3 sequence: CASSVEGFGGGYTF. The CDR3, as DNA: TGTGCCAGCAGCGTAGAGGGGTTCGGTGGTGGCTACACCTTC.

The V gene is TRBV6-6, the J gene TRBJ1-2; 8 positions agree with TRBD1. After removal of 8 bases from V and 2 bases from J, the junction contained 4 bases not matched to a gene. CDR1 MNHNY and CDR2 SVGAGI come from the germline V gene (reference sequence). This CDR3 is 13 amino acids long. The CDR3: CASVRQGNYGYTF. Here the CDR3 DNA reads TGTGCCAGCGTTAGACAGGGGAACTATGGCTACACCTTC.

This clone was counted only a few times. V and J are TRBV9 and TRBJ1-1, with unresolved D. V lost 0 bases and J 5 bases, leaving 14 bases between the germline ends. The CDR3 runs to 15 residues. Germline loops: CDR1 SGDLS, CDR2 YYNGEE. CDR3 sequence: CASSVETGGKTEAFF. DNA of the CDR3: TGTGCCAGCAGCGTAGAAACGGGAGGGAAGACTGAAGCTTTCTTT.